A selection of T cell receptor beta chains follows, all from one sample in a study of blood T cell repertoires in COVID-19. The protocol was immunoSEQ multiplex PCR, while the TCRdb copy is restricted to in-frame clones and leaves out a portion. This sample has nearly 250,000 clones, with approximately 89% found just once. The specimen was peripheral blood. Receptors were obtained from a woman in her fifties or sixties who had recovered from COVID-19. CDR3s include the opening cysteine and the closing phenylalanine or tryptophan. The D gene is left open where the match is weak. Not all rows give a size; the values are once, few, many and, for expanded clones, a class.

d_call	v_call	clone_size	cdr3_length	j_call	cdr3_nt	cdr3_aa
.	TRBV5-1	.	12	TRBJ2-7	TGCGCCAGCAGCTTGGACCTAACTGCGCAGTACTTC	CASSLDLTAQYF
.	TRBV18	.	13	TRBJ2-7	TGTGCCAGCTCACCTGACAGGATGTTGGAGCAGTACTTC	CASSPDRMLEQYF
TRBD1	TRBV18	.	18	TRBJ2-7	TGTGCCAGCTCACCCGGGACAGGGGGCCACCTGCATGCCTACGAGCAGTACTTC	CASSPGTGGHLHAYEQYF
.	TRBV6-5	.	15	TRBJ1-1	TGTGCCAGCAGCCCAGATTATGACAGCAACACTGAAGCTTTCTTT	CASSPDYDSNTEAFF
.	TRBV27	.	15	TRBJ2-1	TGTGCCAGCAGTTATGCCGATGCTATCTACAATGAGCAGTTCTTC	CASSYADAIYNEQFF
TRBD1	TRBV7-8	few	18	TRBJ2-7	TGTGCCAGCAGCCCGTCCGCCTTTGGACAGGGAAACTCCTACGAGCAGTACTTC	CASSPSAFGQGNSYEQYF
TRBD2	TRBV7-2	.	16	TRBJ2-1	TGTGCCAGCAGCTTAGGGGCCGGGGGGGCACTTAATGAGCAGTTCTTC	CASSLGAGGALNEQFF
TRBD1	TRBV6-5	.	13	TRBJ1-6	TGTGCCAGCAGTTGGGACAGGGGCTCACCCCTCCACTTT	CASSWDRGSPLHF
.	TRBV5-1	.	13	TRBJ1-4	TGCGCCAGCAGCTTTCCAGGCGCCGAAAAACTGTTTTTT	CASSFPGAEKLFF
TRBD1	TRBV7-2	.	17	TRBJ2-1	TGTGCCAGCAGCTTAAGAACGCCCGGACAGGGGCTTAATGAGCAGTTCTTC	CASSLRTPGQGLNEQFF
.	TRBV6-5	.	14	TRBJ1-1	TGTGCCAGCAGTTACTCCCTAGGGAACACTGAAGCTTTCTTT	CASSYSLGNTEAFF
.	TRBV18	.	15	TRBJ1-6	TGTGCCAGCTCACCAAGGAGACAGGATAATTCACCCCTCCACTTT	CASSPRRQDNSPLHF
TRBD1	TRBV6-5	.	15	TRBJ2-3	TGTGCCAGCAGTTACACAGGGGCTAGCACAGATACGCAGTATTTT	CASSYTGASTDTQYF
.	TRBV2	.	13	TRBJ1-5	TGTGCCAGCAGTGAGAGAATCAATCAGCCCCAGCATTTT	CASSERINQPQHF
.	TRBV29-1	once	15	TRBJ2-2	TGCAGCGTTGAAGACCGAGGACAGTCCACCGGGGAGCTGTTTTTT	CSVEDRGQSTGELFF
.	TRBV2	many	14	TRBJ1-5	TGTGCCAGCAGTGGTAGCAGCTTCAATCAGCCCCAGCATTTT	CASSGSSFNQPQHF
.	TRBV28	.	13	TRBJ1-1	TGTGCCAGCAGCCACGGGCAGGGCACTGAAGCTTTCTTT	CASSHGQGTEAFF
TRBD2	TRBV5-1	.	17	TRBJ2-6	TGCGCCAGCAGCTTATCTCGGGGAGGGTCTGGGGCCAACGTCCTGACTTTC	CASSLSRGGSGANVLTF